This T cell receptor (beta chain) was observed in a study of cytomegalovirus exposure and HLA in healthy donors. Findings of the study overall: Later work found most CMV-associated TCR beta chains apparently HLA-restricted.

Primers: 60 Vbeta forward and 13 Jbeta reverse. TCRdb keeps only in-frame clones here, not all; method: immunoSEQ multiplex PCR. The repertoire has 220,000 or so clones, more than 65% of them found once; the top ten carry 1.8%. About this clone itself: Its antigen is unidentified.

Germline assignment: CDR1 LNHDA and CDR2 SQIVND (reference sequence). V was clipped by 3 bases and J by 3 bases; unmatched bases: 4. The CDR3 spans 15 residues. The sequence was collected from a woman aged 30 to 39 in good health and CMV-seronegative. The chain is built from TRBV19 and TRBJ1-2; 10 nucleotides line up with TRBD1. The sequenced material came from PBMCs. CDR3 region: CASSIGTGDYYGYTF. The CDR3 bases are TGTGCCAGTAGTATCGGGACAGGGGATTACTATGGCTACACCTTC.